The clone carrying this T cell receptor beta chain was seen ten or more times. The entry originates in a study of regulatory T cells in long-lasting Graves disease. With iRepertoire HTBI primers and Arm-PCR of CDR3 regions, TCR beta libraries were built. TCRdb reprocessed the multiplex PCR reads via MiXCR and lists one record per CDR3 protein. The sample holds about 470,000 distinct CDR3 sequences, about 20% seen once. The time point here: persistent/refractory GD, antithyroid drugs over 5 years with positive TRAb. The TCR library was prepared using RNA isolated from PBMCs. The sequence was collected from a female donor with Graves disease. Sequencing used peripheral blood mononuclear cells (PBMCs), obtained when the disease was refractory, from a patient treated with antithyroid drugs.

CDR3 residues: CASRADRSPEKLFF. CDR3 DNA: TGTGCCAGCAGAGCAGACAGGTCCCCTGAAAAACTGTTTTTT. The rearrangement uses TRBV28 and TRBJ1-4; D might be TRBD1 (6 bases). The CDR3 runs to 14 residues. The V and J ends lost 6 bases and 7 bases respectively, with 15 bases between them. Germline V gene sequence: CDR1 MDHEN, CDR2 SYDVKM.